The entry that follows covers one T cell receptor (beta chain) sequence. What it binds is not known. Sequenced by immunoSEQ multiplex PCR; TCRdb stores in-frame clones only, minus some. The table lists 350,000 to 400,000 clones, 70% to 90% of them singletons, with about 1.9% in the top ten. This sample is part of a study of Ad26.COV2.S vaccination and SARS-CoV-2 variants. As for treatment: some 20 received Ad26.COV2.S at low or high dose, single or two shots; 5 received placebo; per-sample allocation not given. Repertoires come from day 63 after the first vaccine or placebo injection. Donation came from an adult in Boston who was aged 18-55 years. Per germline, CDR1 MNHNY and CDR2 SVGAGI (reference sequence). The CDR3 has 12 amino acids. Trimming took off 5 bases at V and 7 bases at J, with 6 bases between the two ends. Study observations and caveats: The TCR breadth and depth analyses may have understated or missed part of the total T cell responses.

The rearrangement uses TRBV6-6 and TRBJ1-6; the D is unclear. This TCR was recovered from a person between 18 and 65 years old who received the Ad26.COV2.S COVID-19 vaccine or a placebo. The sample consisted of peripheral blood, taken in a trial of Ad26.COV2.S vaccine versus placebo. CDR3 in amino acids: CASSHKNSPLHF. CDR3 DNA sequence: TGTGCCAGCAGTCACAAAAATTCACCCCTCCACTTT.